Only a few counts were recorded for the clone carrying this TCR gamma chain. There are 13 residues in the CDR3. Germline V gene lookup returns CDR1 GITISATS and CDR2 ISYDGTV (reference sequence). This sample is part of a study of human gamma delta and Vdelta1 T cells. TCRdb re-called the PCR reads using CATT. The table has some 3,000 gamma-chain clones, roughly 5.2% seen once; the top ten hold 13%. The chain couples TRGV9 to TRGJ1 or TRGJ2. Sequencing was performed on naive CD27+ Vdelta1 gamma-delta T cells from blood. This TCR was sampled from a human donor in good health. As DNA, the CDR3 is TGTGCAGCCGCCCCAAGGGCCCGATATAAGAAACTCTTT. It codes for CAAAPRARYKKLF.